This T cell receptor (beta chain) was recorded in a study of T-cell reconstitution after alpha-beta-depleted transplantation in children. V lost 3 bases to trimming and J lost 7 bases; unmatched junction nucleotides: 3. The CDR3 is 12 amino acids. This clonotype was seen at least ten times. Unique molecular identifiers were used to barcode this TCRbeta library. Each CDR3 protein gets one entry after TCRdb re-called the PCR reads with MiXCR. The sample has approximately 200,000 distinct CDR3 sequences, about 6% seen once. The sequences come from PBMCs, collected before TCRalphabeta/CD19-depleted stem cell transplant. The TCR originated in a girl less than two years old with combined immunodeficiency, due to receive a stem cell transplant. The rearrangement uses TRBV12-3 or TRBV12-4 and TRBJ2-7, with 7 nucleotides matching TRBD2. The chain's CDR3 is CASSFGTKEQYF. The CDR3 coding sequence is TGTGCCAGCAGTTTCGGGACTAAGGAGCAGTACTTC.